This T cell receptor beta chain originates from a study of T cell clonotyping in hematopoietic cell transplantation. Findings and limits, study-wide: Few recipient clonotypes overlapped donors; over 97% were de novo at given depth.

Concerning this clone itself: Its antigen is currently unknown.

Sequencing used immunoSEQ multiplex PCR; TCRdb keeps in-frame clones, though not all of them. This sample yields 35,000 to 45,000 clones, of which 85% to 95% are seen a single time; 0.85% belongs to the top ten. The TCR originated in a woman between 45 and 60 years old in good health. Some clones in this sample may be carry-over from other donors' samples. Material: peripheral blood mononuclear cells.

The CDR3 region has the DNA TGTGCCAGCAGCTTTGGTGGCGGTGGTGACACTGAAGCTTTCTTT. Encoded protein: CASSFGGGGDTEAFF. This sequence joins TRBV5-5 and TRBJ1-1; D ambiguous. V lost 2 bases, J lost 3 bases, and 14 bases lay in between. The germline V gene has CDR1 SGHKS and CDR2 YYEKEE (reference sequence). This CDR3 region has 15 residues.